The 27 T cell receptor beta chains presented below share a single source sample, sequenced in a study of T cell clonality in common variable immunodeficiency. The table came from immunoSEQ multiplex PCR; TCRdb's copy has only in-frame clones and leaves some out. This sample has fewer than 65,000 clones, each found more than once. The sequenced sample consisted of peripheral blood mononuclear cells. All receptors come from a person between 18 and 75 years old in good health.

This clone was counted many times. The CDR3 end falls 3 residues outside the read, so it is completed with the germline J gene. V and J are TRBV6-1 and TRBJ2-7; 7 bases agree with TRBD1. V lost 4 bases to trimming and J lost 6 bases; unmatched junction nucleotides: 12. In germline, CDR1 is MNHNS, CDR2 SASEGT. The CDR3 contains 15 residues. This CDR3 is CASSVYRGADAEQYF. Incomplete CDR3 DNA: TGTGCCAGCAGTGTTTACAGGGGCGCCGACGCCGAG.

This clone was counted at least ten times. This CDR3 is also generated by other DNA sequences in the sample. The CDR3 DNA, read in part, is TGTGCCAGTACCCCCACCGACAGGGACACTGAA. It yields the protein CASTPTDRDTE. The full-length CDR3 reads as CASTPTDRDTEAFF. The chain links TRBV19 to TRBJ1-1, with 7 bases identical to TRBD1. The read terminates 3 residues before the CDR3 end, so the remaining end is supplied by the germline J gene. V lost 7 bases, J lost 3 bases, and 8 bases stayed unmatched. Germline CDR1 is LNHDA and CDR2 is SQIVND (reference sequence). This CDR3 has 14 amino acids. Complete variable domain (other parts from reference TRBV19 and TRBJ1-1): DGGITQSPKYLFRKEGQNVTLSCEQNLNHDAMYWYRQDPGQGLRLIYYSQIVNDFQKGDIAEGYSVSREKKESFPLTVTSAQKNPTAFYLCASTPTDRDTEAFFGQGTRLTVV.

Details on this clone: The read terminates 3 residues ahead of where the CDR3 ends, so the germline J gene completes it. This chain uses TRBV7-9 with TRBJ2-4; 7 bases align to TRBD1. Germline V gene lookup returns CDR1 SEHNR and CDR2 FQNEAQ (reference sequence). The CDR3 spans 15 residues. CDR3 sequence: CASSIWDSYKVGQYF. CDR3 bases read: TGTGCCAGCAGCATTTGGGACAGCTATAAGGTCGGT.

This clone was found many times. Partial CDR3 DNA: TGTGCCAGCAGACGCACGGGACTAGACTACGAG. Amino acids: CASRRTGLDYE. The full CDR3 protein reads CASRRTGLDYEQYF. V and J are TRBV12-3 or TRBV12-4 and TRBJ2-7; 8 nucleotides line up with TRBD2. The read ends 3 residues shy of where the CDR3 ends; the end is completed using the germline J gene. The CDR3 loop spans 14 amino acids. The V gene end was trimmed by 6 bases and the J gene end by 3 bases; junction bases not matched to a gene: 7.

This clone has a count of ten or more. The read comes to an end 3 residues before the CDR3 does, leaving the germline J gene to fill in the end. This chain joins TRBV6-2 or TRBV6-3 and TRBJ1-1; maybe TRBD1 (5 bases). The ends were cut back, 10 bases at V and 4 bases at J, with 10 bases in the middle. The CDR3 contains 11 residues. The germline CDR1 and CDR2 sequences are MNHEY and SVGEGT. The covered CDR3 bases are TGTGCCACCTCCCAGGGCACTGAA. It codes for CATSQGTE. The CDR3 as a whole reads CATSQGTEAFF.

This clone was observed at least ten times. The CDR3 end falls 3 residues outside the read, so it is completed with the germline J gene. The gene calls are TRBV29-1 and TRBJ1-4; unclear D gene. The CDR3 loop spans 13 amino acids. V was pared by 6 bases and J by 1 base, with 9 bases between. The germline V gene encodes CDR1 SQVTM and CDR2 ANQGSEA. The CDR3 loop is CSVLTGTNEKLFF. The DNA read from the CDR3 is TGCAGCGTCCTTACTGGAACTAATGAAAAA.

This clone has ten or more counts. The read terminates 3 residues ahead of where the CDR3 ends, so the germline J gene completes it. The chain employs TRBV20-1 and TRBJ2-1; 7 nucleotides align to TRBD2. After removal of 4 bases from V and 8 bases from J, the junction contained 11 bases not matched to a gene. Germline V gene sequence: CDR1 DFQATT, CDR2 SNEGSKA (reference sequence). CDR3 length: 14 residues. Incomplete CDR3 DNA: TGCAGTGCTAATCGGCCGGGGGGTTCCGATGAG. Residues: CSANRPGGSDE. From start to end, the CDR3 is CSANRPGGSDEQFF.

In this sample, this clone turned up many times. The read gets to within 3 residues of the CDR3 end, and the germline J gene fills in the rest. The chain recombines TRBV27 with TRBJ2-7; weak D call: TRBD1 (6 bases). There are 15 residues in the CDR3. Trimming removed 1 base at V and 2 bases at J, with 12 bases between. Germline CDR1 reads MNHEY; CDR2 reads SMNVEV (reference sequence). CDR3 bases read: TGTGCCAGCAGTTTATGGGGGACACAAGCCTACGAG. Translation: CASSLWGTQAYE. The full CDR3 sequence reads CASSLWGTQAYEQYF.

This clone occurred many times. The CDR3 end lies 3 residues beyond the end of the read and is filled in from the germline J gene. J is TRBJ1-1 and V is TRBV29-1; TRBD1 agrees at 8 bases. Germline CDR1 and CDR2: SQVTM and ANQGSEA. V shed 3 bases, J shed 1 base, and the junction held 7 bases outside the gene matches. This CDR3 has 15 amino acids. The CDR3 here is CSVDLDTGGNTEAFF. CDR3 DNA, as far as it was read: TGCAGCGTTGACCTAGATACAGGGGGGAACACTGAA.

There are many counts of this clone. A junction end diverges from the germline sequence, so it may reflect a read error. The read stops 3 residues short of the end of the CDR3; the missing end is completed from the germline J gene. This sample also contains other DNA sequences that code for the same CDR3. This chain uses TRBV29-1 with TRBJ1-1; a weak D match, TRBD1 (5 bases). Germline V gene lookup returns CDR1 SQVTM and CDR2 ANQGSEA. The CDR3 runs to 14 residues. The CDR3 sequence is CSAGLGGANTEAFF. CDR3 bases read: TGCAGCGCTGGCCTGGGAGGGGCGAACACCGAA.

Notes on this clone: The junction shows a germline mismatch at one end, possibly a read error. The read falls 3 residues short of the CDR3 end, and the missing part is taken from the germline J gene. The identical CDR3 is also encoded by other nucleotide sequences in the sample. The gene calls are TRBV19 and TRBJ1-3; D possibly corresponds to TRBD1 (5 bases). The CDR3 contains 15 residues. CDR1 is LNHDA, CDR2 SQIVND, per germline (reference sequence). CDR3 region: CASSISGGAGNTIYF. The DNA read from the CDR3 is TGTGCCAGTAGTATTTCCGGGGGAGCTGGAAACACG. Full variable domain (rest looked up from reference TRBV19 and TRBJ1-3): DGGITQSPKYLFRKEGQNVTLSCEQNLNHDAMYWYRQDPGQGLRLIYYSQIVNDFQKGDIAEGYSVSREKKESFPLTVTSAQKNPTAFYLCASSISGGAGNTIYFGEGSWLTVV.

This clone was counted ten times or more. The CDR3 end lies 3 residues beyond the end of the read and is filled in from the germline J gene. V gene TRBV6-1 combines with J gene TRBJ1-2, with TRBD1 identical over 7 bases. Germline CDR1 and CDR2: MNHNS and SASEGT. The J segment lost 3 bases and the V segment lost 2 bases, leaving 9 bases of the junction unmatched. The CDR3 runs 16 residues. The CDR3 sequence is CASSELYRGVDYGYTF. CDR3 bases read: TGTGCCAGCAGTGAACTATACAGGGGCGTTGACTATGGC.

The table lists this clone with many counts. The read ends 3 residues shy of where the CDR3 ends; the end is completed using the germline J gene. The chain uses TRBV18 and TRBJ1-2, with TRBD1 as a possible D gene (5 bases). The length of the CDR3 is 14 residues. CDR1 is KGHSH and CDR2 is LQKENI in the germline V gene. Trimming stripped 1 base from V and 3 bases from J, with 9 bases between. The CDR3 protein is CASSPQGRDYGYTF. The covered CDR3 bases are TGTGCCAGCTCACCACAGGGGCGAGACTATGGC.

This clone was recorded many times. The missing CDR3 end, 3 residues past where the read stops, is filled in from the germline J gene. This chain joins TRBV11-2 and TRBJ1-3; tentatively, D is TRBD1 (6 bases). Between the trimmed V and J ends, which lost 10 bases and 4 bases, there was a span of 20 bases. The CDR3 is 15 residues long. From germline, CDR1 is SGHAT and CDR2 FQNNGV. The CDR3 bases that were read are TGTGCCACCTCGACCGGGACACTACTCGGAAACACC. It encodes CATSTGTLLGNT. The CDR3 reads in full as CATSTGTLLGNTIYF.

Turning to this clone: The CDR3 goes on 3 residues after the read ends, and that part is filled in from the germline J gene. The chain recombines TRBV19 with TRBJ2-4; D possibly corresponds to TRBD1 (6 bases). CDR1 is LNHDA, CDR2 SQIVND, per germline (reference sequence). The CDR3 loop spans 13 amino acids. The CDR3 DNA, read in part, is TGTGCCAGTAGGAGACAGGACGCTTATGGT. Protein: CASRRQDAYG. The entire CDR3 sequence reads CASRRQDAYGQYF. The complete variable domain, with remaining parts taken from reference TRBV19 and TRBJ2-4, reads DGGITQSPKYLFRKEGQNVTLSCEQNLNHDAMYWYRQDPGQGLRLIYYSQIVNDFQKGDIAEGYSVSREKKESFPLTVTSAQKNPTAFYLCASRRQDAYGQYFGAGTRLSVL.

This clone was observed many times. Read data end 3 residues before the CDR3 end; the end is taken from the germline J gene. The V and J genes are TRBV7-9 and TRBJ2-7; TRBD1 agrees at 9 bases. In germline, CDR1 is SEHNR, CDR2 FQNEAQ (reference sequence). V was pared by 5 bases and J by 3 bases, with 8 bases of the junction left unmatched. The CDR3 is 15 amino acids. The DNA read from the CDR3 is TGTGCCAGCAGCGAGAGGGGACAGGGCGACTACGAG. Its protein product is CASSERGQGDYE. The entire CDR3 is CASSERGQGDYEQYF.

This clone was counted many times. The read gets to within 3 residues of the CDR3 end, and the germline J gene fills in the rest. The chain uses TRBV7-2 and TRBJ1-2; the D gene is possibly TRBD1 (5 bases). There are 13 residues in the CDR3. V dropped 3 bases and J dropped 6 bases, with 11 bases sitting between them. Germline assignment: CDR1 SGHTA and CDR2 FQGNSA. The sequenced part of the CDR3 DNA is TGTGCCAGCAGCTTGGGGGGGATCAATGGC. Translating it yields CASSLGGING. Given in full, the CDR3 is CASSLGGINGYTF.

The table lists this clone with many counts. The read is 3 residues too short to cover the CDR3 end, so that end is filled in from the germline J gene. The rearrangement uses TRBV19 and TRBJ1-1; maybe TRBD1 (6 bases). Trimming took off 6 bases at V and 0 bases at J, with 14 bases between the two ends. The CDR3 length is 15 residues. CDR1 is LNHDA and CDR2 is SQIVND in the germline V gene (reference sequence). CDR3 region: CASRHRQALNTEAFF. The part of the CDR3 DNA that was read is TGTGCCAGTAGACACAGACAGGCTTTGAACACTGAA.

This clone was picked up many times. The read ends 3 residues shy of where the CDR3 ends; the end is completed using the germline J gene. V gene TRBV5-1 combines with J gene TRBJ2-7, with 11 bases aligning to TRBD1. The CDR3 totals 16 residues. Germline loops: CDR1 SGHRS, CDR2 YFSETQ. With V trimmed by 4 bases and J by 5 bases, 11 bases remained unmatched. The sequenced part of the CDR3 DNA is TGCGCCAGCAGCCTACGGGACAGGGGGGACAGGGACGAG. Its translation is CASSLRDRGDRDE. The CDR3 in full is CASSLRDRGDRDEQYF. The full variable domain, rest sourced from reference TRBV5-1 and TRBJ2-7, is KAGVTQTPRYLIKTRGQQVTLSCSPISGHRSVSWYQQTPGQGLQFLFEYFSETQRNKGNFPGRFSGRQFSNSRSEMNVSTLELGDSALYLCASSLRDRGDRDEQYFGPGTRLTVT.

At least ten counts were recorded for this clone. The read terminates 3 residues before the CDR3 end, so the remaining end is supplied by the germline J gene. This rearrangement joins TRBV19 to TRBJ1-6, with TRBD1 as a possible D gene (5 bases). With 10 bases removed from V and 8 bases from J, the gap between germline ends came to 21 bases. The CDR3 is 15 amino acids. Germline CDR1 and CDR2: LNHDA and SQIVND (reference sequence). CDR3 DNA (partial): TGTGCCACTAGCCTTGGGGGGGTGCCTGATTCACCC. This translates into CATSLGGVPDSP. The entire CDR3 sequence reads CATSLGGVPDSPLHF.

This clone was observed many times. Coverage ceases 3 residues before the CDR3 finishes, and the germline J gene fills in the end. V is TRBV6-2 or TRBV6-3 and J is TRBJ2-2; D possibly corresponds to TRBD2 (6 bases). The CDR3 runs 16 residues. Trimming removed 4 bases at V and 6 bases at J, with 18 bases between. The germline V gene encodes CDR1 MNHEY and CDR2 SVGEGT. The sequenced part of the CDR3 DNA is TGTGCCAGCAGTTCACGGTCGGGGGTAGGACCCGGGGAG. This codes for CASSSRSGVGPGE. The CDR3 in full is CASSSRSGVGPGELFF.

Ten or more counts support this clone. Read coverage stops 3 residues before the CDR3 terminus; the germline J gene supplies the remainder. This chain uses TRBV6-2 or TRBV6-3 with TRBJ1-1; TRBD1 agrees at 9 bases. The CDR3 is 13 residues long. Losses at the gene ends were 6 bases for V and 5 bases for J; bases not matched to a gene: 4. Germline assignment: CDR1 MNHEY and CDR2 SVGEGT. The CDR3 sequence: CASRIGTGTEAFF. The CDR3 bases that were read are TGTGCCAGCAGGATCGGGACAGGGACTGAA.

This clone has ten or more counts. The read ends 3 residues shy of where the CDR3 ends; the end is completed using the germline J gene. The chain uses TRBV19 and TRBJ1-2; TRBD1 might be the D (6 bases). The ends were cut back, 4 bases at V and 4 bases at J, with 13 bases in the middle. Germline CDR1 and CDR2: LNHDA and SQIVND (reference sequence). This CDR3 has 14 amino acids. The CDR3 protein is CASSSGGAGYGYTF. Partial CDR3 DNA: TGTGCCAGTAGTAGCGGGGGGGCCGGCTATGGC.

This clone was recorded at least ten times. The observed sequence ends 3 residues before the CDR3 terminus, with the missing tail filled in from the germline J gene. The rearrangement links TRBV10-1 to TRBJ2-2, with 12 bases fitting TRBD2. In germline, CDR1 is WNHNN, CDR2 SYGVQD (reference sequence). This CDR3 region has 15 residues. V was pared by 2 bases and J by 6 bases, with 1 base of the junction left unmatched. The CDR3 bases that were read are TGCGCCAGCAGTGAGACTAGCGGGGGGCCCGGGGAG. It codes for CASSETSGGPGE. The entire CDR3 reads CASSETSGGPGELFF.

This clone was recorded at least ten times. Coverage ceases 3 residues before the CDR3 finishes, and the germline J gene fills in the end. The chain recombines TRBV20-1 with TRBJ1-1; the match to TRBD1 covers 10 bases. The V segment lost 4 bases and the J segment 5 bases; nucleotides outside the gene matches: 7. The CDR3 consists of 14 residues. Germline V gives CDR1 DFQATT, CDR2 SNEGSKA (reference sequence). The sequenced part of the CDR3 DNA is TGCAGTGCTAACGGGGACAGGGGACGTACTGAA. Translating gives CSANGDRGRTE. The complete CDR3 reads CSANGDRGRTEAFF.

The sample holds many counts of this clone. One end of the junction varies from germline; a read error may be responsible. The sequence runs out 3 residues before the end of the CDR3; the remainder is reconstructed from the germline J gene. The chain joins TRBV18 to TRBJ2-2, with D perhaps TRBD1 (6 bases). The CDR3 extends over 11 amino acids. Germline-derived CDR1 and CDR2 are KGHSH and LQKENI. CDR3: CASSTQGGLFF. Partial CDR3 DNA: TGTGCCAGCTCCACCCAAGGGGGG.

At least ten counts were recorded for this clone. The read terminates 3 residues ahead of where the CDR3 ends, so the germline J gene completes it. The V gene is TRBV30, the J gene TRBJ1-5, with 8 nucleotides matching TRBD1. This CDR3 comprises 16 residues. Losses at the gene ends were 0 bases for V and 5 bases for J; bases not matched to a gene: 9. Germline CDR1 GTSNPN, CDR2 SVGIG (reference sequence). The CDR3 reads CAWSVKGQGSYQPQHF. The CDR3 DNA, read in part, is TGTGCCTGGAGTGTTAAAGGACAGGGATCGTATCAGCCC.